Following are 30 T cell receptor beta chains from one sample sequenced in a study of T-cell memory formation after mild COVID-19. MiXCR, applied by TCRdb to the 5' RACE reads, yields one record per CDR3 protein. The sample has over 300,000 distinct CDR3 sequences, 20% to 25% seen once. Material: PBMCs or a T cell subset sorted from them (not recorded which). Source of these receptors: a young man who had mild COVID-19 (a few samples of this study predate the infection). Cell type and time point are not known.

The chain joins TRBV20-1 to TRBJ2-2, with 8 bases aligning to TRBD1. Germline V gene sequence: CDR1 DFQATT, CDR2 SNEGSKA (reference sequence). The V and J ends lost 0 bases and 7 bases, in that order; junction bases with no gene match: 10. The CDR3 spans 16 residues. CDR3 in amino acids: CSARDRRTGFNGELFF. The CDR3 DNA sequence: TGCAGTGCTAGAGATAGGAGGACAGGGTTCAACGGGGAGCTGTTTTTT.

This clonotype turned up a few times. The rearrangement joins TRBV20-1 to TRBJ1-5, with a weak D call TRBD1 (5 bases). CDR3 length: 12 amino acids. In germline, CDR1 is DFQATT, CDR2 SNEGSKA (reference sequence). Trimming took 4 bases from V and 6 from J, leaving 10 bases between them. The CDR3 sequence: CSATRVGQPQHF. In nucleotides, the CDR3 is TGCAGTGCTACCAGGGTCGGTCAGCCCCAGCATTTT.

The rearrangement links TRBV24-1 to TRBJ1-5, with D perhaps matching TRBD1 (5 bases). Trimming left V 3 bases short and J 0 bases short, with 11 bases between. CDR3 length: 16 residues. The germline V gene encodes CDR1 KGHDR and CDR2 SFDVKD. CDR3: CATSDPAGGSNQPQHF. CDR3 nucleotide sequence: TGTGCCACCAGTGATCCGGCCGGGGGTAGCAATCAGCCCCAGCATTTT.

V usage is TRBV15 and J usage is TRBJ2-7; 8 positions match TRBD1. CDR3 length: 17 residues. V gave up 3 bases and J gave up 1 base; unmatched junction bases: 11. CDR1 LNHNV and CDR2 YYDKDF come from the germline V gene (reference sequence). CDR3 sequence (DNA): TGTGCCACCAGCAGGCCCATCGGACAGGGCATTTCCTACGAGCAGTACTTC. Translation: CATSRPIGQGISYEQYF.

The chain links TRBV11-2 to TRBJ2-2, with 8 bases aligning to TRBD1. Germline lookup yields CDR1 SGHAT and CDR2 FQNNGV. V lost 6 bases, J lost 5 bases, and 5 bases stayed unmatched. The CDR3 is 14 residues long. The CDR3 DNA is TGTGCCAGCAGGAGGGACAGGTTGACCGGGGAGCTGTTTTTT. It specifies CASRRDRLTGELFF.

This clonotype was picked up a small number of times. The chain has TRBV7-9 and TRBJ2-3; TRBD2 agrees at 7 bases. The CDR3 sequence is 12 residues long. In germline, CDR1 is SEHNR, CDR2 FQNEAQ (reference sequence). V dropped 8 bases and J dropped 4; count of bases not matched to a gene: 3. The DNA for the CDR3 is TGTGCCAGCGGGGGGGAAGCAGATACGCAGTATTTT. It yields the protein CASGGEADTQYF.

The V and J genes are TRBV5-1 and TRBJ2-3, with D hard to call. The CDR3 consists of 12 residues. V shed 2 bases and J shed 5 bases, with 6 bases lying between them. The V gene's germline CDR1 is SGHRS and CDR2 YFSETQ. CDR3 DNA sequence: TGCGCCAGCAGCTTTGAGAGAGATACGCAGTATTTT. Translating it yields CASSFERDTQYF.

J is TRBJ2-6 and V is TRBV5-1; a weak D match, TRBD1 (6 bases). Trimming shortened V by 5 bases and J by 0 bases, and 18 bases separated the two germline ends. This CDR3 is 18 amino acids long. Germline assignment: CDR1 SGHRS and CDR2 YFSETQ. CDR3 region: CASRASGQQLSGANVLTF. The CDR3 DNA reads as TGCGCCAGCAGGGCTAGTGGACAGCAACTCTCTGGGGCCAACGTCCTGACTTTC.

This clonotype showed up just a few times. The V gene is TRBV4-2, the J gene TRBJ1-1, with TRBD1 matching 7 bases. V was clipped by 1 base and J by 3 bases; unmatched bases: 11. The CDR3 is 17 residues long. Germline CDR1 LGHNA, CDR2 YNFKEQ. The CDR3, as DNA: TGTGCCAGCAGCCAAGTAAACAGGGGAGGTATGGACACTGAAGCTTTCTTT. It specifies CASSQVNRGGMDTEAFF.

This clonotype has a handful of counts. The chain employs TRBV2 and TRBJ2-1; 11 nucleotides agree with TRBD2. The CDR3 contains 15 residues. J lost 5 bases, V lost 6 bases, and 6 bases had no gene match. Per the germline V gene, CDR1 is SNHLY and CDR2 is FYNNEI. CDR3 sequence (DNA): TGTGCCAGCAGCGAGGGGACTAGCGGAAACAATGAGCAGTTCTTC. Protein product: CASSEGTSGNNEQFF.

The chain employs TRBV5-5 and TRBJ1-2; no firm D call. Deletions cut 4 bases from V and 3 bases from J, with 13 bases between. Germline V gene data show CDR1 as SGHKS and CDR2 as YYEKEE (reference sequence). This CDR3 comprises 14 residues. The CDR3 loop is CASSRAEPDYGYTF. CDR3 nucleotide sequence: TGTGCCAGCAGCCGGGCGGAACCGGACTATGGCTACACCTTC.

This clonotype has at least ten counts. V is TRBV4-1 and J is TRBJ1-6; no firm D call. V lost 0 bases to trimming and J lost 6 bases, with 6 bases between them. This CDR3 is built from 14 residues. Germline lookup yields CDR1 MGHRA and CDR2 YSYEKL. The CDR3 region is CASSQDMGNSPLHF. In nucleotides, the CDR3 is TGCGCCAGCAGCCAAGATATGGGTAATTCACCCCTCCACTTT.

The chain recombines TRBV4-2 with TRBJ2-2, with D hard to call. The CDR3 consists of 14 residues. The germline V and J ends were trimmed by 1 base and 3 bases, with 6 bases remaining between them. CDR1 and CDR2 (germline): LGHNA, YNFKEQ. This chain's CDR3 is CASSQGGDTGELFF. In DNA form, the CDR3 reads TGTGCCAGCAGCCAAGGCGGTGACACCGGGGAGCTGTTTTTT.

V usage is TRBV7-2 and J usage is TRBJ1-6, with D maybe TRBD1 (6 bases). This CDR3 is 17 amino acids long. V was trimmed by 5 bases and J by 11 bases, leaving 25 bases between them. Germline assignment: CDR1 SGHTA and CDR2 FQGNSA. The CDR3 reads CASSQAPWTALEAPLHF. CDR3 in DNA: TGTGCCAGCAGCCAAGCCCCCTGGACAGCCCTCGAGGCACCCCTCCACTTT.

This clonotype turned up a few times. This sequence joins TRBV7-2 and TRBJ1-1; D not certain. V dropped 1 base and J dropped 0 bases, with 15 bases sitting between them. Germline CDR1 is SGHTA and CDR2 is FQGNSA. CDR3 length: 17 residues. The CDR3 sequence is CASSLVGSFRMNTEAFF. The CDR3 region has the DNA TGTGCCAGCAGCTTAGTGGGCAGTTTTCGTATGAACACTGAAGCTTTCTTT. The entire variable domain, with the rest obtained from reference TRBV7-2 and TRBJ1-1, is as follows: GAGVSQSPSNKVTEKGKDVELRCDPISGHTALYWYRQSLGQGLEFLIYFQGNSAPDKSGLPSDRFSAERTGGSVSTLTIQRTQQEDSAVYLCASSLVGSFRMNTEAFFGQGTRLTVV.

Only a few counts were recorded for this clonotype. The V and J genes are TRBV5-1 and TRBJ1-1; TRBD1 aligns across 8 bases. The CDR3 is 15 amino acids. Germline CDR1 reads SGHRS; CDR2 reads YFSETQ. Trimming at V came to 3 bases and at J to 0 bases, leaving 4 bases not matched to a gene. Written as DNA, the CDR3 is TGCGCCAGCAGCTCTAACAGGGGGATGAACACTGAAGCTTTCTTT. Protein product: CASSSNRGMNTEAFF.

This chain joins TRBV4-1 and TRBJ2-3; a weak D match, TRBD1 (5 bases). Germline CDR1 and CDR2: MGHRA and YSYEKL. The CDR3 runs 12 residues. The V end was cut by 0 bases, the J end by 8 bases, with 6 bases between. CDR3 sequence: CASSQDRGTQYF. CDR3 sequence (DNA): TGCGCCAGCAGCCAAGATAGGGGTACGCAGTATTTT.

This chain uses TRBV2 with TRBJ2-1; the match to TRBD1 covers 8 bases. Trimming removed 8 bases from V and 4 bases from J; junction bases left unmatched: 7. Germline lookup yields CDR1 SNHLY and CDR2 FYNNEI. The CDR3 runs 14 residues. The CDR3 sequence is CASAQGQGYNEQFF. The CDR3, as DNA: TGTGCCAGCGCTCAAGGACAGGGTTACAATGAGCAGTTCTTC.

The table lists this clonotype with a few counts. The V gene is TRBV7-9, the J gene TRBJ1-5, with 9 nucleotides matching TRBD1. This CDR3 has 14 residues. Germline CDR1 is SEHNR and CDR2 is FQNEAQ (reference sequence). J was trimmed by 7 bases and V by 5 bases; bases with no gene match: 6. The CDR3 loop reads CASSQDRGYQPQHF. The CDR3 bases are TGTGCCAGCAGCCAGGACAGGGGATACCAGCCCCAGCATTTT.

This clonotype has ten or more counts. The rearrangement joins TRBV6-2 or TRBV6-3 to TRBJ2-2; D unresolved. The CDR3 length is 13 residues. Germline loops: CDR1 MNHEY, CDR2 SVGEGT. The V gene lost 4 bases and the J gene lost 7 bases, with 10 bases spanning the gap. The CDR3 DNA follows: TGTGCCAGCAGTTCCCTCTTCGGCGGGGAGCTGTTTTTT. This sequence encodes CASSSLFGGELFF.

This clonotype was counted many times. J is TRBJ2-4 and V is TRBV27; D uncertain. The V end was cut by 4 bases, the J end by 6 bases, with 13 bases between. Looked up from germline, CDR1 is MNHEY and CDR2 is SMNVEV (reference sequence). The length of the CDR3 is 14 residues. The CDR3 spells CASSSPRAVNIQYF. The CDR3 bases are TGTGCCAGCAGTTCCCCCCGGGCCGTAAACATTCAGTACTTC.

The sample holds many counts of this clonotype. The V call is TRBV4-3, the J call TRBJ2-1, with 8 bases identical to TRBD1. The germline V gene encodes CDR1 LGHNA and CDR2 YSLEER. The CDR3 covers 15 residues. The junction had 9 bases not matched to a gene; V was cut back by 3 bases and J by 8 bases. The DNA for the CDR3 is TGCGCCAGCAGCCAGACGACAGGGGTAACTGATGAGCAGTTCTTC. Protein product: CASSQTTGVTDEQFF.

In its sample, this clonotype was seen a few times. The gene calls are TRBV7-3 and TRBJ2-3; 12 bases align to TRBD2. This CDR3 has 16 residues. Trimming cost V 5 bases and J 4 bases; bases outside gene matches: 7. Germline assignment: CDR1 SGHTA and CDR2 FQGTGA. CDR3: CASSNTSGGSADTQYF. The CDR3 region has the DNA TGTGCCAGCAGCAACACTAGCGGGGGGTCTGCAGATACGCAGTATTTT.

The chain uses TRBV29-1 and TRBJ1-2, with TRBD1 matching 8 bases. Germline CDR1 SQVTM, CDR2 ANQGSEA. This CDR3 spans 14 amino acids. V trimming: 7 bases; J trimming: 5 bases; junction bases outside the gene matches: 12. The CDR3 reads CSARTGLAGYGYTF. The CDR3 DNA sequence: TGCAGCGCCCGGACAGGGTTGGCGGGTTATGGCTACACCTTC.

This chain joins TRBV2 and TRBJ1-2, with D perhaps TRBD1 (6 bases). Per the germline V gene, CDR1 is SNHLY and CDR2 is FYNNEI. The CDR3 spans 13 residues. The germline V and J ends were trimmed by 6 bases and 2 bases, with 10 bases remaining between them. Written as DNA, the CDR3 is TGTGCCAGCAGGACGGACAGCAACTATGGCTACACCTTC. Protein product: CASRTDSNYGYTF.

This clonotype was seen a handful of times. The V call is TRBV9, the J call TRBJ1-3; 8 positions agree with TRBD1. Germline V gene lookup returns CDR1 SGDLS and CDR2 YYNGEE. This CDR3 comprises 15 residues. Germline trimming cut 5 bases from V and 2 bases from J; bases unmatched to any gene: 6. The CDR3 region has the DNA TGTGCCAGCAGACCGGGGACAGGACCTGGAAACACCATATATTTT. Translating gives CASRPGTGPGNTIYF.

The chain carries TRBV6-1 and TRBJ2-1; a possible D gene is TRBD2 (7 bases). The germline V gene has CDR1 MNHNS and CDR2 SASEGT. The CDR3 is 15 amino acids. Trimming pared 4 bases from V and 6 bases from J, leaving 16 bases between. This chain's CDR3 is CASSVGWGGPNEQFF. Written as DNA, the CDR3 is TGTGCCAGCAGTGTCGGGTGGGGGGGCCCCAATGAGCAGTTCTTC.

This clonotype turned up a few times. The chain is built from TRBV28 and TRBJ1-5; D not resolved. The CDR3 is made up of 14 amino acids. Germline values: CDR1 MDHEN, CDR2 SYDVKM. The V end lost 7 bases, the J end lost 4 bases, and 14 bases lay between the germline ends. The CDR3 bases are TGTGCCAGCACGTATCAAGGAGGAAATCAGCCCCAGCATTTT. It is translated as CASTYQGGNQPQHF. Drawing the rest from reference TRBV28 and TRBJ1-5, the complete variable domain is DVKVTQSSRYLVKRTGEKVFLECVQDMDHENMFWYRQDPGLGLRLIYFSYDVKMKEKGDIPEGYSVSREKKERFSLILESASTNQTSMYLCASTYQGGNQPQHFGDGTRLSIL.

Comment on this clonotype: A junction end diverges from the germline sequence, so it may reflect a read error. The gene calls are TRBV7-9 and TRBJ2-7; TRBD1 matches at 9 bases. The CDR3 is 14 residues long. CDR1 is SEHNR and CDR2 is FQNEAQ in the germline V gene (reference sequence). The DNA for the CDR3 is TGTGCCAGCAGCGTAGCCGGGACAGGGTATGAGCAGTACTTC. Amino acid sequence: CASSVAGTGYEQYF.

This chain uses TRBV20-1 with TRBJ2-5; D is uncertain. Germline CDR1 and CDR2: DFQATT and SNEGSKA (reference sequence). The CDR3 totals 13 residues. The V gene lost 3 bases and the J gene lost 5 bases, with 13 bases spanning the gap. DNA of the CDR3: TGCAGTGCTAGGACCCCCCCACCGGAGACCCAGTACTTC. Amino acids: CSARTPPPETQYF.